This T cell receptor (beta chain) was captured in a study of blood T cell repertoires in COVID-19. Study-wide context: Acute and convalescent COVID-19 samples came from the United States, Italy and Spain.

In the authors' methods: Amplification of reference gene primers was used by the study to estimate nucleated cell counts. Sequencing was performed with immunoSEQ multiplex PCR; in TCRdb, only in-frame clones are kept and a portion is missing. That table furnishes V, J and clone size, whereas the DNA furnished D and trimming. This table holds more than 200,000 clones, roughly 84% found once. Germline CDR1 and CDR2: MDHEN and SYDVKM. CDR3 length: 14 amino acids. Trimming removed 5 bases from V and 5 bases from J; junction bases left unmatched: 8. This rearrangement joins TRBV28 to TRBJ2-5; 7 bases agree with TRBD1. This TCR derives from a man in his forties with acute or convalescent COVID-19. The sequencing sample was made of peripheral blood. The CDR3 DNA sequence: TGTGCCAGCAGTAGGACAGGTGGATGGGAGACCCAGTACTTC. This sequence encodes CASSRTGGWETQYF.